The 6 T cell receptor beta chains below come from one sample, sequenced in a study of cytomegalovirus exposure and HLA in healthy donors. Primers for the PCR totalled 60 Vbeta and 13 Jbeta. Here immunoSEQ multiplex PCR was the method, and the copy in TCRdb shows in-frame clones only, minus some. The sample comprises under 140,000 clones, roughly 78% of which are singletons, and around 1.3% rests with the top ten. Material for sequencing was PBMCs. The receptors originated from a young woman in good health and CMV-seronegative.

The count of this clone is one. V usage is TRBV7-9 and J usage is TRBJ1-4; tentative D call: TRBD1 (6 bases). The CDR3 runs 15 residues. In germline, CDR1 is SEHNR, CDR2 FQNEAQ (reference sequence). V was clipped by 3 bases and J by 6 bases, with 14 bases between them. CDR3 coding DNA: TGTGCCAGCAGCTTGTTTTGGGACATCGATGAAAAACTGTTTTTT. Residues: CASSLFWDIDEKLFF.

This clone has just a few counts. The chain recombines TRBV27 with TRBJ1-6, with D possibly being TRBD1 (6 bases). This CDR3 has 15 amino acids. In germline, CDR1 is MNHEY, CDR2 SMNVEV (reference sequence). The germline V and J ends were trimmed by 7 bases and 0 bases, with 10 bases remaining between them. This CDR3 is CASKGGGSYNSPLHF. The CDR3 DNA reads TGTGCCAGCAAAGGGGGGGGCTCCTATAATTCACCCCTCCACTTT.

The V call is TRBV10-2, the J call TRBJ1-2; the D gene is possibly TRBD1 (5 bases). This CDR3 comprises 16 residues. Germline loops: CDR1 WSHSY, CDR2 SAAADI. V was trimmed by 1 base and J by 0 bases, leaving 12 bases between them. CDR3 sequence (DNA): TGCGCCAGCAGTGAGTACAGGACCTTAACTAACTATGGCTACACCTTC. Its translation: CASSEYRTLTNYGYTF.

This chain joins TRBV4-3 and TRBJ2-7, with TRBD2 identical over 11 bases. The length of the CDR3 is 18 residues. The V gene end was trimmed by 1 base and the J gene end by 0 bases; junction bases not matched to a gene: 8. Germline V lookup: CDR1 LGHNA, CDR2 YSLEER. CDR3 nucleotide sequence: TGCGCCAGCAGCCAAGGAGATCTAGCGGGAGGTGGCTCCTACGAGCAGTACTTC. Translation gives CASSQGDLAGGGSYEQYF.

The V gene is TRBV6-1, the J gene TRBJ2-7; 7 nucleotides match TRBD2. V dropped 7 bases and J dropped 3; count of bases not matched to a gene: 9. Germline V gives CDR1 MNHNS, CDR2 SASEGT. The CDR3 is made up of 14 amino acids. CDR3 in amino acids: CASTQGGSGYEQYF. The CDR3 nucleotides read TGTGCCAGCACCCAGGGCGGGAGTGGCTACGAGCAGTACTTC.

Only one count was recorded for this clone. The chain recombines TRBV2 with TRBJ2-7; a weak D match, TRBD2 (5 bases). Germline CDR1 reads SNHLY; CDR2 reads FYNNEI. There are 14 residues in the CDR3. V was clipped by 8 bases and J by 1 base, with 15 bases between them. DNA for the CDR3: TGTGCCAGCCAGGACTTTGCGGATTCCTACGAGCAGTACTTC. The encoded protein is CASQDFADSYEQYF.